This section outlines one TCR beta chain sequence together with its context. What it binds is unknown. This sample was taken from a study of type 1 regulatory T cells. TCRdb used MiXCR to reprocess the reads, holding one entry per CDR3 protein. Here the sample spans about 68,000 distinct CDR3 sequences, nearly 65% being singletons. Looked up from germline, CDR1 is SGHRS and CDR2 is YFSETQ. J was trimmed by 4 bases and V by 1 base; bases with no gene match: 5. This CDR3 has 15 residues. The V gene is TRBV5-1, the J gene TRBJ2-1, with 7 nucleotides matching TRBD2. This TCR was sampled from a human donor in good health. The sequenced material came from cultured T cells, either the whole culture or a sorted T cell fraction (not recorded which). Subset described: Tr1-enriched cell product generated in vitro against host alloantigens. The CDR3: CASSLFASGYNEQFF. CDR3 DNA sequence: TGCGCCAGCAGCTTGTTCGCTAGCGGATACAATGAGCAGTTCTTC. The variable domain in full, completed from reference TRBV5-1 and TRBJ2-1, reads KAGVTQTPRYLIKTRGQQVTLSCSPISGHRSVSWYQQTPGQGLQFLFEYFSETQRNKGNFPGRFSGRQFSNSRSEMNVSTLELGDSALYLCASSLFASGYNEQFFGPGTRLTVL.